Following are 14 T cell receptor beta chains from one sample sequenced in a study of yellow fever vaccine responses in identical twins. TCRdb itself ran the RT-PCR reads through MiXCR, one entry per CDR3 protein. Of some 4,500 distinct CDR3 sequences listed, roughly 86% were seen once; the top ten hold about 1.9%. The sequencing used T cells from blood (PBMCs), unsorted or a sorted subset (not recorded which), collected before or after yellow fever vaccination (not recorded which). Source of these receptors: a woman between 18 and 29 years old who received the yellow fever vaccine.

The V gene is TRBV11-3, the J gene TRBJ2-2; 11 positions agree with TRBD2. Germline values: CDR1 SGHNT, CDR2 YENEEA. Unmatched junction bases numbered 2, after V lost 3 bases and J lost 5 bases. The CDR3 is 15 amino acids. CDR3 region: CASSLSSGGTGELFF. The CDR3 bases are TGTGCCAGCAGCTTGTCTAGCGGGGGGACCGGGGAGCTGTTTTTT.

A remark on this clonotype: At one end the junction does not follow the germline gene, possibly because of a read error. The CDR3 DNA reads as TGTGTCAGCAGCAACGGACAGGGAAAAGCTTTCTTT. This sequence encodes CVSSNGQGKAFF. The chain combines TRBV6-1 with TRBJ1-1, with 8 bases fitting TRBD1. The CDR3 spans 12 residues. The germline V gene encodes CDR1 MNHNS and CDR2 SASEGT.

The rearrangement links TRBV18 to TRBJ2-5; unclear D gene. The CDR3 is 13 amino acids. Germline CDR1 KGHSH, CDR2 LQKENI. V was trimmed by 0 bases and J by 4 bases, leaving 6 bases between them. CDR3 nucleotides: TGTGCCAGCTCACCACCGGTAATAGAGACCCAGTACTTC. This encodes CASSPPVIETQYF.

The chain employs TRBV6-1 and TRBJ2-3, with a tentative D call TRBD2 (7 bases). The germline gives CDR1 MNHNS, CDR2 SASEGT. The CDR3 runs 15 residues. Trimming removed 6 bases from V and 6 bases from J, with 19 bases in between. The CDR3 spells CASRGGAQGRDTQYF. DNA of the CDR3: TGTGCCAGCAGGGGAGGGGCACAGGGACGCGATACGCAGTATTTT.

The V gene is TRBV27, the J gene TRBJ1-2, with 7 bases matching TRBD1. Germline CDR1 and CDR2: MNHEY and SMNVEV (reference sequence). J was trimmed by 2 bases and V by 6 bases; bases with no gene match: 6. The length of the CDR3 is 14 residues. The CDR3 sequence: CASSPAGGNYGYTF. CDR3 DNA: TGTGCCAGCAGCCCCGCAGGGGGGAACTATGGCTACACCTTC.

The chain couples TRBV11-1 to TRBJ1-1; possibly TRBD1 for D (5 bases). Trimming removed 5 bases at V and 5 bases at J, with 12 bases between. The germline gives CDR1 SGHAT, CDR2 FQDESV (reference sequence). This CDR3 has 13 amino acids. CDR3 region: CASSQMGETEAFF. In nucleotides, the CDR3 is TGTGCCAGCAGCCAGATGGGGGAAACTGAAGCTTTCTTT. The entire variable domain, with the rest obtained from reference TRBV11-1 and TRBJ1-1, is as follows: EAEVAQSPRYKITEKSQAVAFWCDPISGHATLYWYRQILGQGPELLVQFQDESVVDDSQLPKDRFSAERLKGVDSTLKIQPAELGDSAMYLCASSQMGETEAFFGQGTRLTVV.

CDR3 loop: CASSSHQGTGANVLTF. DNA for the CDR3: TGTGCCAGCAGTTCCCATCAGGGTACTGGGGCCAACGTCCTGACTTTC. This chain connects TRBV12-3 or TRBV12-4 to TRBJ2-6; maybe TRBD1 (5 bases). V was cut by 4 bases and J by 2 bases, with 12 bases left in between. This CDR3 has 16 amino acids.

The rearrangement links TRBV11-1 to TRBJ1-1; no reliable D call. The length of the CDR3 is 11 residues. Trimming took 0 bases from V and 4 from J, leaving 0 bases between them. Germline CDR1 SGHAT, CDR2 FQDESV (reference sequence). As DNA, the CDR3 is TGTGCCAGCAGCTTAGCCACTGAAGCTTTCTTT. Protein: CASSLATEAFF.

The chain recombines TRBV20-1 with TRBJ2-7; 9 nucleotides align to TRBD2. CDR3 length: 14 amino acids. Germline V gene sequence: CDR1 DFQATT, CDR2 SNEGSKA (reference sequence). After removal of 4 bases from V and 1 base from J, the junction contained 5 bases not matched to a gene. This chain's CDR3 is CSATYSGSSYEQYF. Written as DNA, the CDR3 is TGCAGTGCTACCTATAGCGGGAGTTCCTACGAGCAGTACTTC.

The rearrangement uses TRBV10-1 and TRBJ2-1; 9 nucleotides match TRBD2. Germline V lookup: CDR1 WNHNN, CDR2 SYGVQD (reference sequence). The CDR3 loop spans 14 amino acids. Unmatched junction bases numbered 4, after V lost 10 bases and J lost 0 bases. The CDR3 bases are TGCGCCACTAGCGGGGCAAGCTCCTACAATGAGCAGTTCTTC. It codes for CATSGASSYNEQFF.

The rearrangement uses TRBV5-1 and TRBJ2-7; a possible D gene is TRBD1 (6 bases). The length of the CDR3 is 16 residues. The germline CDR1 and CDR2 sequences are SGHRS and YFSETQ. The V end was cut by 0 bases, the J end by 0 bases, with 13 bases between. CDR3 amino acids: CASSLGQDLSSYEQYF. The CDR3 DNA is TGCGCCAGCAGCTTGGGACAGGACCTTAGCTCCTACGAGCAGTACTTC.

This sequence joins TRBV29-1 and TRBJ2-7; 10 bases are a match to TRBD2. The trim removed 7 bases at V and 3 bases at J, leaving 3 bases unmatched. There are 12 residues in the CDR3. Germline CDR1 is SQVTM and CDR2 is ANQGSEA. The CDR3 region is CSARLAGYEQYF. CDR3 coding DNA: TGCAGCGCCCGACTAGCGGGCTACGAGCAGTACTTC.

The gene calls are TRBV4-2 and TRBJ1-4; TRBD1 matches 7 bases. The V gene end was trimmed by 0 bases and the J gene end by 8 bases; junction bases not matched to a gene: 12. Germline V gene sequence: CDR1 LGHNA, CDR2 YNFKEQ. The CDR3 consists of 17 residues. DNA of the CDR3: TGTGCCAGCAGCCAAGATCGGGCCGGCAGGGGGGCGGAAAAACTGTTTTTT. As protein: CASSQDRAGRGAEKLFF.

This rearrangement joins TRBV29-1 to TRBJ2-1; no reliable D call. Trimming shortened V by 4 bases and J by 10 bases, and 11 bases separated the two germline ends. The CDR3 runs 11 residues. The germline V gene has CDR1 SQVTM and CDR2 ANQGSEA. The CDR3 DNA is TGCAGCGTTGGGGCCCTAGGGGAGCAGTTCTTC. Translating it yields CSVGALGEQFF.